These 9 T cell receptor beta chains came from one sample sequenced in a study of blood T cells in healthy people across ages. Sample-barcoded 5' priming and a J-beta primer mix drove a second PCR of 7 to 11 cycles. TCRdb re-called the 5' RACE reads with MiXCR, one entry per CDR3 protein. The sample has some 1,500,000 distinct CDR3 sequences; roughly 43% are singletons. Sequencing was done on a sample of blood. These receptors came from a woman under 30 in good health.

V and J are TRBV6-5 and TRBJ2-3; 12 nucleotides match TRBD2. Losses at the gene ends were 4 bases for V and 1 base for J; bases not matched to a gene: 6. Germline V gives CDR1 MNHEY, CDR2 SVGAGI. CDR3 length: 17 residues. The CDR3, as DNA: TGTGCCAGCAGTTCCCTAGCGGGGGGGCCTCGCACAGATACGCAGTATTTT. It is translated as CASSSLAGGPRTDTQYF.

In its sample, this clonotype was seen a few times. The V gene is TRBV7-8, the J gene TRBJ2-1; 11 nucleotides align to TRBD2. Germline CDR1 is SGHVS and CDR2 is FQNEAQ. This CDR3 contains 18 residues. J gave up 5 bases and V 3 bases, and 12 bases lay outside the gene matches. The CDR3 nucleotides are TGTGCCAGCAGCTTGCTTAGCGGGGGGGTCCAACTTAACAATGAGCAGTTCTTC. Protein product: CASSLLSGGVQLNNEQFF.

This clonotype appeared many times. This chain uses TRBV5-6 with TRBJ2-1; D ambiguous. CDR1 is SGHDT, CDR2 YYEEEE, per germline. This CDR3 is 14 amino acids long. Trimming removed 0 bases at V and 6 bases at J, with 10 bases between. CDR3 DNA: TGTGCCAGCAGCTTGGGAGCCGGATCCAATGAGCAGTTCTTC. Amino acid sequence: CASSLGAGSNEQFF. The full variable domain, completed using reference TRBV5-6 and TRBJ2-1, is DAGVTQSPTHLIKTRGQQVTLRCSPKSGHDTVSWYQQALGQGPQFIFQYYEEEERQRGNFPDRFSGHQFPNYSSELNVNALLLGDSALYLCASSLGAGSNEQFFGPGTRLTVL.

The chain links TRBV7-2 to TRBJ1-2; 7 bases fit TRBD1. The CDR3 is 17 residues long. Germline assignment: CDR1 SGHTA and CDR2 FQGNSA. V lost 1 base to trimming and J lost 6 bases; unmatched junction nucleotides: 14. DNA for the CDR3: TGTGCCAGCAGCTTAGGTACAGGGGACGGAAAGATCCATGGCTACACCTTC. It codes for CASSLGTGDGKIHGYTF. Based on the CDR3 plus reference TRBV7-2 and TRBJ1-2, the full variable domain is GAGVSQSPSNKVTEKGKDVELRCDPISGHTALYWYRQSLGQGLEFLIYFQGNSAPDKSGLPSDRFSAERTGGSVSTLTIQRTQQEDSAVYLCASSLGTGDGKIHGYTFGSGTRLTVV.

The chain employs TRBV5-1 and TRBJ2-1, with no clear D. Trimming cost V 5 bases and J 6 bases, with 6 bases left between them. The germline V gene encodes CDR1 SGHRS and CDR2 YFSETQ. The CDR3 covers 11 residues. This CDR3 is CASRISNEQFF. CDR3 nucleotide sequence: TGCGCCAGCAGAATAAGCAATGAGCAGTTCTTC. Based on the CDR3 plus reference TRBV5-1 and TRBJ2-1, the full variable domain is KAGVTQTPRYLIKTRGQQVTLSCSPISGHRSVSWYQQTPGQGLQFLFEYFSETQRNKGNFPGRFSGRQFSNSRSEMNVSTLELGDSALYLCASRISNEQFFGPGTRLTVL.

The rearrangement links TRBV29-1 to TRBJ2-5, with 11 positions matching TRBD2. Looked up from germline, CDR1 is SQVTM and CDR2 is ANQGSEA. This CDR3 is 16 amino acids long. With 4 bases clipped from V and 1 base from J, the junction kept 8 bases outside the gene matches. The chain's CDR3 is CSVAPTSGIPQETQYF. Here the CDR3 DNA reads TGCAGCGTTGCGCCGACTAGCGGGATTCCCCAAGAGACCCAGTACTTC.

This chain uses TRBV7-2 with TRBJ2-4; 9 positions agree with TRBD2. The J call is in doubt because the DNA end fits TRBJ2-7 better. Germline assignment: CDR1 SGHTA and CDR2 FQGNSA. The CDR3 consists of 14 residues. This CDR3 is CASSLVTSGFEQYF. CDR3 DNA sequence: TGTGCCAGCAGCTTAGTTACTAGCGGGTTCGAGCAGTACTTC.

This clonotype was detected a few times. This chain connects TRBV7-6 to TRBJ1-1; 11 bases agree with TRBD1. The germline V gene encodes CDR1 SGHVS and CDR2 FNYEAQ. The CDR3 consists of 15 residues. V shed 6 bases, J shed 6 bases, and the junction held 9 bases outside the gene matches. Here the CDR3 DNA reads TGTGCCAGCAGTCGTGGGGACAGGGGGGGCTCTGAAGCTTTCTTT. This encodes CASSRGDRGGSEAFF. The full variable domain, rest sourced from reference TRBV7-6 and TRBJ1-1, is GAGVSQSPRYKVTKRGQDVALRCDPISGHVSLYWYRQALGQGPEFLTYFNYEAQQDKSGLPNDRFSAERPEGSISTLTIQRTEQRDSAMYRCASSRGDRGGSEAFFGQGTRLTVV.

The gene calls are TRBV15 and TRBJ2-1; D may be TRBD2 (6 bases). CDR3 size: 14 residues. Germline CDR1 reads LNHNV; CDR2 reads YYDKDF (reference sequence). The V gene lost 1 base and the J gene lost 5 bases, with 9 bases spanning the gap. CDR3 residues: CATSRVSGNNEQFF. CDR3 bases: TGTGCCACCAGCAGAGTTAGCGGAAACAATGAGCAGTTCTTC.